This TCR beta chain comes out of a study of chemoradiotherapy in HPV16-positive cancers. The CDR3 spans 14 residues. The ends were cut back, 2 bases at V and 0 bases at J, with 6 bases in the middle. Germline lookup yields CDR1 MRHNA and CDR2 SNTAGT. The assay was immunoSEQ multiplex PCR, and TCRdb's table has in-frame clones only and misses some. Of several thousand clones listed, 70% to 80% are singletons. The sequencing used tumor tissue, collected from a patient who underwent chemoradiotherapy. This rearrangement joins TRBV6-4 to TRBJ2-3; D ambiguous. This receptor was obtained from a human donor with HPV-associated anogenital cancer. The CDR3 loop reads CASSDRESTDTQYF. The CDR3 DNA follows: TGTGCCAGCAGTGACAGGGAAAGCACAGATACGCAGTATTTT.